The 9 T cell receptor beta chains presented below share a single source sample, sequenced in a study of T cell responses to AZD1222 COVID-19 vaccine. Data came from immunoSEQ multiplex PCR; TCRdb stores just in-frame clones and leaves some out. The data show 170,000 or so clones, less than 95% seen once. Sequences were derived from peripheral blood, sampled on day 0 of AZD1222 vaccination. The origin of the receptors is an adult in good health.

The J gene is TRBJ1-6, the V gene TRBV19; D not resolved. Trimming shortened V by 3 bases and J by 8 bases, and 8 bases separated the two germline ends. Germline V gene sequence: CDR1 LNHDA, CDR2 SQIVND (reference sequence). CDR3 length equals 13 residues. CDR3 in amino acids: CASSMWTDSPLHF. In nucleotides, the CDR3 is TGTGCCAGTAGTATGTGGACGGATTCACCCCTCCACTTT.

The CDR3 region has the DNA TGTGCCAGCAGTTCCACAGGGGCCCGAGAGCCCCAGCATTTT. This sequence encodes CASSSTGAREPQHF. V and J are TRBV7-2 and TRBJ1-5, with 7 bases that match TRBD1. With 6 bases clipped from V and 8 bases from J, the junction kept 10 bases outside the gene matches. Germline lookup yields CDR1 SGHTA and CDR2 FQGNSA. The CDR3 covers 14 residues.

The chain joins TRBV19 to TRBJ1-2; D is perhaps TRBD1 (5 bases). This CDR3 contains 13 residues. V was trimmed by 2 bases and J by 3 bases, leaving 7 bases between them. Germline CDR1 and CDR2: LNHDA and SQIVND (reference sequence). The CDR3 loop is CASSIQGHYGYTF. As DNA, the CDR3 is TGTGCCAGTAGTATACAGGGTCACTATGGCTACACCTTC.

V and J are TRBV23-1 and TRBJ1-4; TRBD1 is a possible D gene (5 bases). TRBV23-1 is an ORF, with its function uncertain. The V end lost 4 bases, the J end lost 4 bases, and 16 bases lay between the germline ends. The CDR3 contains 16 residues. CDR3 sequence: CASSPKAGGDNEKLFF. CDR3 DNA sequence: TGCGCCAGCAGTCCCAAGGCGGGGGGGGATAATGAAAAACTGTTTTTT.

The rearrangement links TRBV3-1 (or the pseudogene TRBV3-2) to TRBJ1-3; 9 bases align to TRBD1. Germline V lookup: CDR1 LGHDT, CDR2 YNNKEL (reference sequence). Germline trimming cut 6 bases from V and 2 bases from J; bases unmatched to any gene: 8. CDR3 length: 16 amino acids. This CDR3 reads CASRPEQGAPGNTIYF. CDR3 sequence (DNA): TGTGCCAGCAGACCTGAACAGGGGGCACCTGGAAACACCATATATTTT.

The chain couples TRBV7-2 to TRBJ1-4; D not resolved. The V and J ends lost 3 bases and 3 bases respectively, with 14 bases between them. Germline assignment: CDR1 SGHTA and CDR2 FQGNSA. The CDR3 has 16 amino acids. The CDR3 reads CASSFDGGGANEKLFF. As DNA, the CDR3 is TGTGCCAGCAGCTTTGACGGCGGAGGAGCTAATGAAAAACTGTTTTTT.

The chain employs TRBV6-5 and TRBJ1-2, with D possibly TRBD1 on 5 matching bases. Looked up from germline, CDR1 is MNHEY and CDR2 is SVGAGI. The CDR3 has 14 residues. Trimming took 2 bases from V and 7 from J, leaving 14 bases between them. The DNA of the CDR3 is TGTGCCAGCAGTTACGAAGCGCTTAGGGGTGGCTACACCTTC. Translating it yields CASSYEALRGGYTF.

The genes are TRBV18 and TRBJ2-7, with D tentatively TRBD1 or TRBD2 (6 bases each). Germline-derived CDR1 and CDR2 are KGHSH and LQKENI. Trimming took 6 bases from V and 6 from J, leaving 21 bases between them. The CDR3 consists of 15 residues. Written as DNA, the CDR3 is TGTGCCAGCTCCAAAACTGGGACACAGGGAGGCGAGCAGTACTTC. It encodes CASSKTGTQGGEQYF.

This chain connects TRBV4-1 to TRBJ1-6; D is unresolved. Trimming removed 1 base at V and 9 bases at J, with 7 bases between. In germline, CDR1 is MGHRA, CDR2 YSYEKL. This CDR3 has 13 amino acids. The CDR3 region is CASSQGPSSPLHF. CDR3 nucleotides: TGCGCCAGCAGCCAAGGTCCATCTTCACCCCTCCACTTT.